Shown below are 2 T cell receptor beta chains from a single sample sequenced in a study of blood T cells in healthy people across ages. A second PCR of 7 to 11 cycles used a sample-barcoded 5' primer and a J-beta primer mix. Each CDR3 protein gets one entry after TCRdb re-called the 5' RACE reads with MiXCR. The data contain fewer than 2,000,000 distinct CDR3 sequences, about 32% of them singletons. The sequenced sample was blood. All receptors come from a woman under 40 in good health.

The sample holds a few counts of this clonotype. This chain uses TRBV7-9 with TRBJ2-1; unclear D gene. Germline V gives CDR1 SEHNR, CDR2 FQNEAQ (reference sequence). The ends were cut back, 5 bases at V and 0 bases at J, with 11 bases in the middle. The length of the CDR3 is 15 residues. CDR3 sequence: CASSSFNSSYNEQFF. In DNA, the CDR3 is TGTGCCAGCAGCAGTTTTAATAGCTCCTACAATGAGCAGTTCTTC.

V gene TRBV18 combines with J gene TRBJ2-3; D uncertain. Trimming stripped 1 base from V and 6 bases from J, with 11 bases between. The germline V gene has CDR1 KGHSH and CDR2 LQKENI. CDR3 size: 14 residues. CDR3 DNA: TGTGCCAGCTCACCACTGGATACTCAGGATACGCAGTATTTT. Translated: CASSPLDTQDTQYF.